Sequencing of this T cell receptor beta chain was carried out in a study of cytomegalovirus exposure and HLA in healthy donors. Healthy bone marrow donors formed the donor group. Both 60 Vbeta primers and 13 Jbeta primers went into the PCR. Only in-frame clones appear in the TCRdb table, and some are missing; sequencing was by immunoSEQ multiplex PCR. The table lists approximately 93,000 clones, about four fifths of them singletons. V lost 1 base and J 5 bases, leaving 14 bases between the germline ends. The CDR3 totals 15 residues. CDR1 LNHNV and CDR2 YYDKDF come from the germline V gene (reference sequence).

V is TRBV15 and J is TRBJ1-1; D is perhaps TRBD1 (6 bases). The sequencing sample was made of PBMCs. The receptor comes from a woman aged 40 to 50 in good health and CMV-seronegative. CDR3 in DNA: TGTGCCACCAGCAGAGCCACAGGGAAATGGACTGAAGCTTTCTTT. Its translation: CATSRATGKWTEAFF. Full variable domain (outside the CDR3, taken from reference TRBV15 and TRBJ1-1): DAMVIQNPRYQVTQFGKPVTLSCSQTLNHNVMYWYQQKSSQAPKLLFHYYDKDFNNEADTPDNFQSRRPNTSFCFLDIRSPGLGDTAMYLCATSRATGKWTEAFFGQGTRLTVV.